What follows are 25 T cell receptor beta chains derived from one specimen sequenced in a study of blood T cell repertoires in COVID-19. TCRdb keeps only in-frame clones here, not all; method: immunoSEQ multiplex PCR. There are 70,000 or so clones in the sample; more than 75% occur only once, and under 13% lies in the top ten. Sequencing was done on a sample of peripheral blood. The receptors here all came from a man between 65 and 80 years old with active or convalescent COVID-19.

This clone was seen once. The rearrangement joins TRBV5-1 to TRBJ2-7; a possible D gene is TRBD2 (6 bases). Per germline, CDR1 SGHRS and CDR2 YFSETQ. The CDR3 covers 15 residues. V was cut by 4 bases and J by 6 bases, with 20 bases left in between. CDR3 DNA sequence: TGCGCCAGCAGCGGACGGCTTTCGTTGGGGGGCGAGCAGTACTTC. It encodes CASSGRLSLGGEQYF.

This chain uses TRBV20-1 with TRBJ2-7; tentative D call: TRBD2 (6 bases). CDR1 and CDR2 from the germline V gene are DFQATT and SNEGSKA (reference sequence). The CDR3 covers 10 residues. Trimming shortened V by 6 bases and J by 6 bases, and 9 bases separated the two germline ends. The chain's CDR3 is CSARGGEQYF. DNA for the CDR3: TGCAGTGCCCGGGGAGGCGAGCAGTACTTC.

The chain has TRBV6-2 or TRBV6-3 and TRBJ2-5, with 9 bases aligning to TRBD2. Germline CDR1 and CDR2: MNHEY and SVGEGT. J gave up 5 bases and V 5 bases, and 18 bases lay outside the gene matches. This CDR3 has 18 amino acids. The CDR3, as DNA: TGTGCCAGCAGTCGCCTGGGGGCGGGAGGGTCGGTATTGGAGACCCAGTACTTC. Its translation is CASSRLGAGGSVLETQYF.

This CDR3 reads CASSQGTTGETQYF. Here the CDR3 DNA reads TGTGCCAGCAGCCAAGGGACTACTGGAGAGACCCAGTACTTC. This chain links TRBV3-1 (or the pseudogene TRBV3-2) with TRBJ2-5; a possible D gene is TRBD2 (6 bases). Germline-derived CDR1 and CDR2 are LGHDT and YNNKEL (reference sequence). The ends were cut back, 1 base at V and 4 bases at J, with 10 bases in the middle. There are 14 residues in the CDR3.

V gene TRBV27 combines with J gene TRBJ1-2; 8 positions match TRBD1. This CDR3 is built from 16 residues. Germline CDR1 and CDR2: MNHEY and SMNVEV (reference sequence). J was trimmed by 8 bases and V by 6 bases; bases with no gene match: 17. CDR3 sequence reads: CASSPVYGRGQEGYTF. In DNA, the CDR3 is TGTGCCAGCAGCCCTGTTTACGGCAGGGGGCAGGAGGGCTACACCTTC.

This clone was observed a few times. The genes are TRBV7-9 and TRBJ2-7; perhaps TRBD2 as D (5 bases). With 5 bases removed from V and 5 bases from J, the gap between germline ends came to 19 bases. The CDR3 runs to 15 residues. The V gene's germline CDR1 is SEHNR and CDR2 FQNEAQ (reference sequence). CDR3 protein: CASSRSSNGIHEQYF. CDR3 coding DNA: TGTGCCAGCAGCCGGTCGTCTAACGGGATTCACGAGCAGTACTTC.

This clone has just a few counts. The chain uses TRBV3-1 (or the pseudogene TRBV3-2) and TRBJ1-6; D unclear. This CDR3 comprises 14 residues. Germline V gene sequence: CDR1 LGHDT, CDR2 YNNKEL (reference sequence). Trimming cost V 1 base and J 10 bases, with 11 bases left between them. The CDR3 protein is CASSQVGGGSPLHF. CDR3 nucleotide sequence: TGTGCCAGCAGCCAAGTTGGCGGTGGGTCACCCCTCCACTTT.

The V gene is TRBV30, the J gene TRBJ2-7; 7 bases line up with TRBD2. CDR1 GTSNPN and CDR2 SVGIG come from the germline V gene (reference sequence). J gave up 5 bases and V 1 base, and 5 bases lay outside the gene matches. CDR3 length: 13 amino acids. The CDR3 DNA reads TGTGCCTGGAGTGAGGGGAGGGTCAACGAGCAGTACTTC. It encodes CAWSEGRVNEQYF.

The V call is TRBV27, the J call TRBJ1-2; possibly TRBD1 for D (5 bases). Between the trimmed V and J ends, which lost 6 bases and 2 bases, there was a span of 10 bases. The CDR3 totals 13 residues. CDR1 and CDR2 (germline): MNHEY, SMNVEV (reference sequence). CDR3 residues: CASSQTENYGYTF. CDR3 DNA sequence: TGTGCCAGCAGCCAGACAGAAAACTATGGCTACACCTTC.

This clone was counted between two and nine times. The chain has TRBV24-1 and TRBJ2-7, with unresolved D. The CDR3 is 11 amino acids. CDR1 is KGHDR and CDR2 is SFDVKD in the germline V gene. V lost 4 bases to trimming and J lost 9 bases, with 9 bases between them. CDR3 amino acids: CATSDSSRQYF. CDR3 nucleotide sequence: TGTGCCACCAGTGACTCGTCCCGGCAGTACTTC.

The V and J genes are TRBV19 and TRBJ2-5, with D unclear. V dropped 1 base and J dropped 9 bases, with 6 bases sitting between them. This CDR3 is 11 amino acids long. The germline CDR1 and CDR2 sequences are LNHDA and SQIVND (reference sequence). The chain's CDR3 is CASSIGAAQYF. As DNA, the CDR3 is TGTGCCAGTAGTATAGGTGCGGCCCAGTACTTC. The full variable domain, in which reference TRBV19 and TRBJ2-5 provide the parts outside the CDR3, is DGGITQSPKYLFRKEGQNVTLSCEQNLNHDAMYWYRQDPGQGLRLIYYSQIVNDFQKGDIAEGYSVSREKKESFPLTVTSAQKNPTAFYLCASSIGAAQYFGPGTRLLVL.

This chain links TRBV28 with TRBJ1-5; D gene uncertain. The germline V and J ends were trimmed by 6 bases and 2 bases, with 5 bases remaining between them. CDR1 is MDHEN, CDR2 SYDVKM, per germline. This CDR3 region has 12 residues. DNA for the CDR3: TGTGCCAGCAGCCAGGGCAATCAGCCCCAGCATTTT. Amino acids: CASSQGNQPQHF.

This sequence joins TRBV15 and TRBJ2-1; D not resolved. Trimming cost V 3 bases and J 2 bases, with 11 bases left between them. Germline values: CDR1 LNHNV, CDR2 YYDKDF (reference sequence). CDR3 length: 15 residues. CDR3 DNA sequence: TGTGCCACCAGCAGGTCGACGGAGCCCTACAATGAGCAGTTCTTC. This encodes CATSRSTEPYNEQFF.

The chain employs TRBV5-1 and TRBJ2-5, with D possibly TRBD2 on 6 matching bases. Germline V gene lookup returns CDR1 SGHRS and CDR2 YFSETQ. V was shortened by 4 bases and J by 5 bases, with 9 bases between the two germline ends. There are 12 residues in the CDR3. CDR3 amino acids: CASSQEGETQYF. As DNA, the CDR3 is TGCGCCAGCAGCCAGGAGGGGGAGACCCAGTACTTC.

The chain has TRBV5-6 and TRBJ2-1; no reliable D call. CDR1 and CDR2 (germline): SGHDT, YYEEEE. V shed 1 base and J shed 1 base, with 9 bases lying between them. The CDR3 runs to 15 residues. CDR3 nucleotides: TGTGCCAGCAGCTTGAGCACGTGGTCCTACAATGAGCAGTTCTTC. Translating gives CASSLSTWSYNEQFF.

The chain uses TRBV30 and TRBJ1-5; 7 bases match TRBD1. V lost 2 bases to trimming and J lost 6 bases; unmatched junction nucleotides: 10. CDR3 length: 15 amino acids. Germline V gives CDR1 GTSNPN, CDR2 SVGIG (reference sequence). CDR3 region: CAWSTNNRGGQPQHF. The CDR3 coding sequence is TGTGCCTGGAGTACTAACAACAGGGGAGGTCAGCCCCAGCATTTT.

The rearrangement uses TRBV6-5 and TRBJ2-7; a possible D gene is TRBD1 (5 bases). The CDR3 is 15 residues long. Germline CDR1 and CDR2: MNHEY and SVGAGI. V shed 2 bases and J shed 0 bases, with 11 bases lying between them. The CDR3 loop is CASSYEGDSSYEQYF. DNA of the CDR3: TGTGCCAGCAGTTACGAAGGGGATAGCTCCTACGAGCAGTACTTC.

This clone was recorded once. The genes are TRBV11-1 and TRBJ2-7; TRBD2 matches at 7 bases. V gave up 5 bases and J gave up 0 bases; unmatched junction bases: 7. Germline CDR1 is SGHAT and CDR2 is FQDESV (reference sequence). The CDR3 is 15 residues long. The CDR3 region has the DNA TGTGCCAGCAGCACCTCCGGCGGGAGCTCCTACGAGCAGTACTTC. This sequence encodes CASSTSGGSSYEQYF.

This chain joins TRBV28 and TRBJ2-7; D is undetermined. The CDR3 has 13 amino acids. V was pared by 8 bases and J by 0 bases, with 11 bases between. Germline CDR1 MDHEN, CDR2 SYDVKM. Here the CDR3 reads CASVGTNSYEQYF. The DNA of the CDR3 is TGTGCCAGCGTGGGCACCAACTCCTACGAGCAGTACTTC.

The genes are TRBV19 and TRBJ1-5; D ambiguous. From germline, CDR1 is LNHDA and CDR2 SQIVND (reference sequence). V gave up 1 base and J gave up 3 bases, with 7 bases separating them. The CDR3 is made up of 14 amino acids. The CDR3 loop reads CASSIVSFNQPQHF. The CDR3, as DNA: TGTGCCAGTAGTATAGTGTCGTTCAATCAGCCCCAGCATTTT.

The chain employs TRBV6-1 and TRBJ1-2; the D gene is possibly TRBD1 (6 bases). There are 15 residues in the CDR3. V lost 2 bases and J 3 bases, leaving 13 bases between the germline ends. The germline V gene has CDR1 MNHNS and CDR2 SASEGT. The CDR3 bases are TGTGCCAGCAGTGAATACGGGGGGCTAGACTATGGCTACACCTTC. Protein product: CASSEYGGLDYGYTF.

In its sample, this clone was seen once. As DNA, the CDR3 is TGTGCCAGTAGTACCCTCGCGGCAGGGCCAACTGAAGCTTTCTTT. Its protein is CASSTLAAGPTEAFF. The chain recombines TRBV19 with TRBJ1-1, with D maybe TRBD1 (5 bases). Germline loops: CDR1 LNHDA, CDR2 SQIVND (reference sequence). V lost 4 bases, J lost 5 bases, and 17 bases lay in between. This CDR3 is built from 15 residues.

The chain combines TRBV10-1 with TRBJ2-5, with D unclear. CDR3 length: 12 residues. The ends were cut back, 8 bases at V and 4 bases at J, with 11 bases in the middle. Germline V gene sequence: CDR1 WNHNN, CDR2 SYGVQD (reference sequence). The CDR3 DNA reads TGCGCCAGCGAGGCTGCCGGAGAGACCCAGTACTTC. It translates to CASEAAGETQYF.

V gene TRBV29-1 combines with J gene TRBJ1-2, with 8 positions matching TRBD1. The CDR3 is 14 residues long. J was trimmed by 8 bases and V by 0 bases; bases with no gene match: 8. CDR1 SQVTM and CDR2 ANQGSEA come from the germline V gene. CDR3 sequence: CSVEDRTTGEGYTF. DNA of the CDR3: TGCAGCGTTGAAGATAGGACGACAGGGGAGGGCTACACCTTC.

The chain has TRBV5-4 and TRBJ2-7; 7 bases map to TRBD1. There are 17 residues in the CDR3. CDR1 is SGHNT, CDR2 YYREEE, per germline (reference sequence). Germline trimming cut 0 bases from V and 3 bases from J; bases unmatched to any gene: 12. The CDR3 coding sequence is TGTGCCAGCAGCTTGGGAGACAGGGCTCACGCGGTCTACGAGCAGTACTTC. This sequence encodes CASSLGDRAHAVYEQYF.